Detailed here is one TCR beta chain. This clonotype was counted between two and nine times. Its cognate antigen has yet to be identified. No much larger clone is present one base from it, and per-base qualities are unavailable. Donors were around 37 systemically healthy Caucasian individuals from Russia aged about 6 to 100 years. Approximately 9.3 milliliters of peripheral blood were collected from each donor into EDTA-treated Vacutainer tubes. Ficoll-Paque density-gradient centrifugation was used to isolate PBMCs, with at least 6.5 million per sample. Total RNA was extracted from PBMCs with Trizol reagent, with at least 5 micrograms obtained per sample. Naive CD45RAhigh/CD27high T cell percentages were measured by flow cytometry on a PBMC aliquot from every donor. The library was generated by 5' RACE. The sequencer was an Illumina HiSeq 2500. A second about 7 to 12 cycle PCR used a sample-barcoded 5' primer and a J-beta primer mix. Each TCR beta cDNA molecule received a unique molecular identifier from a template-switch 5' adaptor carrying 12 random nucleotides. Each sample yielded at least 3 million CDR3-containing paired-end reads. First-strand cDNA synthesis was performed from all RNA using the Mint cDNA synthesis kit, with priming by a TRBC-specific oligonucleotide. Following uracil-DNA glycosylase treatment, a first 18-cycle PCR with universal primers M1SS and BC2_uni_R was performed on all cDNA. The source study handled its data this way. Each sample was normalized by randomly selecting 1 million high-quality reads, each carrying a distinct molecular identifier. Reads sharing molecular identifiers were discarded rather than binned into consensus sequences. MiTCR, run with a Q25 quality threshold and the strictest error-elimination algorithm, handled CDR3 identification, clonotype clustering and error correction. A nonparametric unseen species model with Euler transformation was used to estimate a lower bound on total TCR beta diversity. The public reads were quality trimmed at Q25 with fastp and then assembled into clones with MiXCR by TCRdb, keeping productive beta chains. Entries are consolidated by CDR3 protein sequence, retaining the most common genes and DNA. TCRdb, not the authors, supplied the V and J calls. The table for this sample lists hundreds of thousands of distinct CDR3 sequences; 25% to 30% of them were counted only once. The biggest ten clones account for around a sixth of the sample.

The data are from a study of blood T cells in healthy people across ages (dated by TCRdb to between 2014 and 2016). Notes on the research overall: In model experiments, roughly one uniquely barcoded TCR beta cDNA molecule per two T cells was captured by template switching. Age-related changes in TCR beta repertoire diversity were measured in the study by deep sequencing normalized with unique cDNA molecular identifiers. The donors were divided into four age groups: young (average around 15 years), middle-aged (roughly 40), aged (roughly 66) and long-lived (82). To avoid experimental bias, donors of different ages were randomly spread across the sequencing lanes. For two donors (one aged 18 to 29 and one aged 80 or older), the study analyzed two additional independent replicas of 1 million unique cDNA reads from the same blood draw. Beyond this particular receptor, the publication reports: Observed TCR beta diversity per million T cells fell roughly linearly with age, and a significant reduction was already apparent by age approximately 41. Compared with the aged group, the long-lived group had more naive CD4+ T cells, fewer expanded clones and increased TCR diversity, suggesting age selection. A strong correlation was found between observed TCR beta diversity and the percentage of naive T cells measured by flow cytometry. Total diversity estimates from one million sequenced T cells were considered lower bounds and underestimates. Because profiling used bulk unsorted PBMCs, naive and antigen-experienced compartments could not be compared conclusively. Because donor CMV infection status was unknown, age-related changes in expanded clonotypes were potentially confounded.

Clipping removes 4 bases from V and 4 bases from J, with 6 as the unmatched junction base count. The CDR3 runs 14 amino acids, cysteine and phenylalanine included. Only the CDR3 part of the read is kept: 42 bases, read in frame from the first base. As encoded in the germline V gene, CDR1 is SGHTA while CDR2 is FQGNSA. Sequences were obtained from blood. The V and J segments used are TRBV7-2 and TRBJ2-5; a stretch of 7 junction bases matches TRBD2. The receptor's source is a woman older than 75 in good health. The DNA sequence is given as TGTGCCAGCAGCTGCTTGGGACTAAGAGAGACCCAGTACTTC. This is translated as CASSCLGLRETQYF.